This T cell receptor (beta chain) was recovered during a study of molecular identifiers for immune sequencing clone quantification. Germline CDR1 reads LGHDT; CDR2 reads YNNKEL (reference sequence). This CDR3 spans 12 amino acids. Trimming removed 8 bases at V and 5 bases at J, with 10 bases between. One entry per CDR3 protein results from TCRdb running MiXCR on the PCR reads. The table has about 510,000 distinct CDR3 sequences, around 25% seen once; the top ten hold 0.76%. The chain employs TRBV3-1 and TRBJ2-1, with D uncertain. This TCR came from a human donor in good health. Some libraries in this study had Jurkat cell RNA spiked in. Sequenced sample: naive CD8+ T cells from blood, with Jurkat cell RNA spiked in. Sample subset: FACS-sorted CD8+CD4-CCR7+CD45RA+ naive T cells. The DNA of the CDR3 is TGTGCCAGCCGAACTCCAGACAATGAGCAGTTCTTC. Translating gives CASRTPDNEQFF.